The 8 T cell receptor beta chains reported below all come from one sample, sequenced in a study of OX40 agonist ivuxolimab in advanced cancers. The method was immunoSEQ multiplex PCR; TCRdb's version includes in-frame clones alone and lacks a portion of them. This sample yields more than 60,000 clones, of which roughly 85% are seen a single time; over 3.5% belongs to the top ten. Sequenced here: CD4+ or CD8+ T cells sorted from blood, sampled in a trial of the OX40 agonist ivuxolimab. These receptors were collected from an adult with an advanced solid tumor such as melanoma, head and neck, liver or kidney cancer.

The chain couples TRBV10-1 to TRBJ1-1, with D perhaps TRBD1 (6 bases). V dropped 6 bases and J dropped 1 base, with 15 bases sitting between them. This CDR3 spans 15 amino acids. Looked up from germline, CDR1 is WNHNN and CDR2 is SYGVQD (reference sequence). CDR3 in amino acids: CASSLRTDGNTEAFF. The CDR3, as DNA: TGCGCCAGCAGCCTGAGGACAGACGGGAACACTGAAGCTTTCTTT.

The chain has TRBV2 and TRBJ1-2; D is possibly TRBD1 (5 bases). The V gene's germline CDR1 is SNHLY and CDR2 FYNNEI. CDR3 length: 13 amino acids. V lost 4 bases, J lost 5 bases, and 11 bases lay in between. For the CDR3, the DNA is TGTGCCAGCAGTGCGGCAGGGTGGTATGGCTACACCTTC. As protein: CASSAAGWYGYTF.

The chain combines TRBV6-5 with TRBJ1-3, with TRBD1 identical over 8 bases. J gave up 2 bases and V 6 bases, and 3 bases lay outside the gene matches. The CDR3 sequence is 14 residues long. The germline CDR1 and CDR2 sequences are MNHEY and SVGAGI. The CDR3 nucleotides are TGTGCCAGCAGCGACAGGGGAACTGGAAACACCATATATTTT. Amino acid sequence: CASSDRGTGNTIYF.

Regarding this clone: An end of the junction differs from the germline gene, which may be a read error. V gene TRBV7-7 combines with J gene TRBJ1-1; maybe TRBD1 (6 bases). The germline gives CDR1 SSHAT, CDR2 FNYEAQ (reference sequence). The length of the CDR3 is 14 residues. The CDR3 bases are TGTGCTAGCAGCTTGGGGGACACGGGCACTGAAGCTTTCTTT. The encoded protein is CASSLGDTGTEAFF.

This chain joins TRBV5-4 and TRBJ2-3; 7 bases align to TRBD1. V trimming: 4 bases; J trimming: 1 base; junction bases outside the gene matches: 12. Germline CDR1 is SGHNT and CDR2 is YYREEE (reference sequence). This CDR3 spans 17 amino acids. The CDR3, as DNA: TGTGCCAGCAGCGATGGGCACAGGGGTTGGGGCACAGATACGCAGTATTTT. Translating gives CASSDGHRGWGTDTQYF.

The chain is built from TRBV7-9 and TRBJ2-2, with D perhaps TRBD1 (6 bases). V was clipped by 7 bases and J by 2 bases, with 14 bases between them. The germline V gene encodes CDR1 SEHNR and CDR2 FQNEAQ (reference sequence). CDR3 length: 15 residues. This chain's CDR3 is CASTPGGGNTGELFF. Here the CDR3 DNA reads TGTGCCAGCACCCCTGGGGGCGGTAACACCGGGGAGCTGTTTTTT.

The chain combines TRBV9 with TRBJ2-3; D is unclear. The CDR3 has 14 residues. The germline V gene encodes CDR1 SGDLS and CDR2 YYNGEE. V was trimmed by 0 bases and J by 2 bases, leaving 7 bases between them. CDR3 protein: CASSVGGVTDTQYF. The DNA for the CDR3 is TGTGCCAGCAGCGTAGGAGGAGTCACAGATACGCAGTATTTT.

This chain connects TRBV5-1 to TRBJ1-4; 7 bases fit TRBD1. CDR1 is SGHRS and CDR2 is YFSETQ in the germline V gene. The V segment lost 0 bases and the J segment 4 bases; nucleotides outside the gene matches: 3. This CDR3 contains 15 residues. CDR3 bases: TGCGCCAGCAGCTTGGAGGGACAGAGTAATGAAAAACTGTTTTTT. Translated: CASSLEGQSNEKLFF.